Listed below are T cell receptor beta chains from one sample, sequenced in a study of spatial heterogeneity in lung cancer. TCRdb reanalysed the 5' RACE reads using MiXCR and keeps one entry per CDR3 protein. The table lists fewer than 30,000 distinct CDR3 sequences, about a tenth of them singletons. This sample comprised PBMCs, obtained at follow-up. These receptors were collected from a male donor with early-stage non-small cell lung cancer. CDR3s leave out the opening cysteine and the closing phenylalanine or tryptophan. The order of the fields is V gene, CDR3 length, CDR3 protein.

TRBV7-2 | 14 | ASSLRLAGNTGELF
TRBV4-2 | 13 | ASSQDGDNTGELF
TRBV7-2 | 13 | ASSLRLAGGYEQY
TRBV20-1 | 12 | SALTAGFYSEAF
TRBV5-4 | 12 | ASSFREQFNEQF
TRBV5-1 | 10 | ASLSGANVLT
TRBV4-3 | 12 | ASSQDPAGREQY
TRBV7-9 | 11 | ASSSRRISEAF
TRBV3-1 | 16 | ASSQDIAGVPIPYEQY
TRBV9 | 11 | ASSERQDSPLH
TRBV20-1 | 13 | SARVFGTDQETQY
TRBV4-1 | 14 | ASSHRGLAATDTQY
TRBV28 | 14 | ASSPQKGSTNEKLF
TRBV10-2 | 12 | ASLPFGREQGYT
TRBV4-2 | 13 | ASSQDGGRPNIQY
TRBV12-3/TRBV12-4 | 13 | ASSALAGGVDTQY
TRBV18 | 13 | ASSPEGYSYNEQF
TRBV29-1 | 9 | SAGWTDTQY
TRBV20-1 | 14 | SARDPEGQGVFEQY
TRBV28 | 13 | ASTPPGAGANVLT
TRBV5-4 | 10 | ASSLGYETQY
TRBV24-1 | 12 | ATSGPSDVETQY
TRBV3-1 | 13 | ASSQAGRVVHEQY
TRBV20-1 | 15 | SARDRGRLLWSDTQY
TRBV11-2 | 13 | ASSWGTGRLYEQY
TRBV6-6 | 12 | ASSPETPANTQY
TRBV20-1 | 11 | SASAGSTDTQY
TRBV6-1 | 11 | ASQSPGKETQY
TRBV5-1 | 14 | ASSLGPRDRGTEAF
TRBV20-1 | 9 | SAAPYNEQF
TRBV5-4 | 12 | ASSLKQGTHEQY
TRBV15 | 15 | ATSRLTTGEYTGELF
TRBV29-1 | 10 | SVAGTGGIQY
TRBV7-2 | 11 | ASSLSYNQPQH
TRBV20-1 | 13 | SARDGALFHNEQF
TRBV4-2 | 15 | ASSQDPPQGPRYGYT
TRBV20-1 | 12 | SARWGSSTDTQY
TRBV5-5 | 12 | ASSLDREDQPQH
TRBV6-2/TRBV6-3 | 15 | ASRLRAQGRQGYEQY
TRBV7-9 | 12 | ASSILGLSTEAF
TRBV11-2 | 11 | ASSSSTVYEQY
TRBV27 | 14 | ASSLSGGRGTDTQY
TRBV28 | 12 | ASSSHRGDEKLF
TRBV6-5 | 14 | ASSYSGDLSTDTQY
TRBV20-1 | 10 | SASRPPNTIY
TRBV28 | 13 | ASSPRRLDAYEQY
TRBV20-1 | 12 | SAKGLTSTDTQY
TRBV20-1 | 12 | SAREMTDNYEQY
TRBV5-5 | 12 | ASSSGVAKNIQY
TRBV4-1 | 13 | ASSLTGTANEKLF
TRBV2 | 14 | ASRAPAGDGNQPQH
TRBV7-7 | 14 | ASSARQGAVAETQY
TRBV20-1 | 12 | SARIPVQVREAF
TRBV28 | 12 | ASRASTDQETQY
TRBV28 | 13 | ASASSGQLNQPQH
TRBV29-1 | 12 | SVGKRGGQETQY
TRBV2 | 13 | ASRLGQRSSYEQY
TRBV4-2 | 14 | ASSQDLFDSYGAQY
TRBV12-3/TRBV12-4 | 12 | ASRLDRGLYGYT
TRBV12-3/TRBV12-4 | 13 | ASSLGGTVNTEAF